These 18 T cell receptor beta chains were all obtained from the same sample, sequenced in a study of T cell changes during pregnancy in multiple sclerosis. Measured with immunoSEQ multiplex PCR; TCRdb has only the in-frame clones, and not every one. The sample lists tens of thousands of clones, under 95% occurring once. The specimen comprised CD8+ T cells from peripheral blood mononuclear cells, sampled before pregnancy. Every receptor here comes from a female donor with multiple sclerosis, enrolled in a pregnancy study.

The rearrangement uses TRBV7-9 and TRBJ1-1, with unresolved D. Germline assignment: CDR1 SEHNR and CDR2 FQNEAQ (reference sequence). V was clipped by 6 bases and J by 4 bases, with 15 bases between them. This CDR3 region has 14 residues. As DNA, the CDR3 is TGTGCCAGCAGAAGGGAGGGCATGACCACTGAAGCTTTCTTT. Amino acids: CASRREGMTTEAFF.

This clone occurred a few times. The chain combines TRBV10-1 with TRBJ2-7; possible D gene TRBD1, 6 bases. The CDR3 runs 12 residues. The germline V gene encodes CDR1 WNHNN and CDR2 SYGVQD (reference sequence). The ends were cut back, 5 bases at V and 4 bases at J, with 9 bases in the middle. In nucleotides, the CDR3 is TGCGCCAGCAGTACAGACAGGTACGAGCAGTACTTC. Translating gives CASSTDRYEQYF.

This clone was recorded once. A much more abundant neighbour one base away suggests this may be a read error. The rearrangement joins TRBV6-5 to TRBJ2-3; 7 nucleotides agree with TRBD2. In germline, CDR1 is MNHEY, CDR2 SVGAGI. There are 16 residues in the CDR3. The CDR3 loop is CAGSSDGLVGTDTQYF. The CDR3 nucleotides are TGTGCCGGCAGTTCCGATGGACTAGTCGGCACAGATACGCAGTATTTT.

The chain carries TRBV7-8 and TRBJ2-3; 13 bases map to TRBD2. Per germline, CDR1 SGHVS and CDR2 FQNEAQ. The CDR3 contains 16 residues. V shed 10 bases, J shed 2 bases, and the junction held 9 bases outside the gene matches. The CDR3 sequence is CATRGLAGALTDTQYF. CDR3 coding DNA: TGTGCCACCAGAGGACTAGCGGGGGCCCTCACAGATACGCAGTATTTT.

V gene TRBV19 combines with J gene TRBJ2-7, with 7 bases lining up with TRBD1. Germline assignment: CDR1 LNHDA and CDR2 SQIVND (reference sequence). The CDR3 totals 13 residues. With V trimmed by 5 bases and J by 2 bases, 3 bases remained unmatched. CDR3 bases: TGTGCCAGTAGTGGCAGGGGGACCTACGAGCAGTACTTC. Amino acids: CASSGRGTYEQYF.

The V call is TRBV9, the J call TRBJ1-2; unclear D gene. V was trimmed by 0 bases and J by 7 bases, leaving 10 bases between them. CDR1 SGDLS and CDR2 YYNGEE come from the germline V gene. The CDR3 contains 13 residues. For the CDR3, the DNA is TGTGCCAGCAGCGTAGGGGAGCAAGGTGGCTACACCTTC. The encoded protein is CASSVGEQGGYTF.

J is TRBJ2-7 and V is TRBV4-3, with 10 bases that match TRBD1. V lost 8 bases and J lost 3; bases outside the gene matches: 7. Germline V gene data show CDR1 as LGHNA and CDR2 as YSLEER. The CDR3 extends over 14 amino acids. The CDR3 DNA follows: TGCGCCAGCCCGAAGGGGGACAGGGGCTACGAGCAGTACTTC. This codes for CASPKGDRGYEQYF.

This rearrangement joins TRBV27 to TRBJ2-2, with D uncertain. The germline V gene encodes CDR1 MNHEY and CDR2 SMNVEV (reference sequence). Trimming cost V 5 bases and J 2 bases, with 3 bases left between them. This CDR3 is built from 12 residues. The CDR3 nucleotides read TGTGCCAGCAGTCAAAACACCGGGGAGCTGTTTTTT. Its translation: CASSQNTGELFF.

This sequence joins TRBV23-1 and TRBJ1-6, with 10 nucleotides matching TRBD1. TRBV23-1 is given ORF status, its function remaining uncertain. V shed 3 bases and J 8 bases; nucleotides not matched to a gene: 7. This CDR3 is built from 16 residues. The CDR3 spells CASSHPTGGVDSPLHF. In nucleotides, the CDR3 is TGCGCCAGCAGTCATCCGACAGGGGGCGTGGATTCACCCCTCCACTTT.

CDR3 sequence (DNA): TGTGCCAGCAGCCTGACAGGTGGTGGCACTGAAGCTTTCTTT. The encoded protein is CASSLTGGGTEAFF. The genes are TRBV7-3 and TRBJ1-1, with TRBD1 as a possible D gene (6 bases). The V gene's germline CDR1 is SGHTA and CDR2 FQGTGA. The germline V and J ends were trimmed by 5 bases and 4 bases, with 14 bases remaining between them. The CDR3 consists of 14 residues.

V gene TRBV7-6 combines with J gene TRBJ2-5; TRBD2 aligns across 8 bases. This CDR3 comprises 14 residues. Germline CDR1 is SGHVS and CDR2 is FNYEAQ. V dropped 3 bases and J dropped 1; count of bases not matched to a gene: 1. CDR3 region: CASSLAGGQETQYF. CDR3 sequence (DNA): TGTGCCAGCAGCTTGGCGGGGGGCCAAGAGACCCAGTACTTC. Based on the CDR3 plus reference TRBV7-6 and TRBJ2-5, the full variable domain is GAGVSQSPRYKVTKRGQDVALRCDPISGHVSLYWYRQALGQGPEFLTYFNYEAQQDKSGLPNDRFSAERPEGSISTLTIQRTEQRDSAMYRCASSLAGGQETQYFGPGTRLLVL.

V gene TRBV6-1 combines with J gene TRBJ1-5, with a weak D call TRBD1 (5 bases). The germline gives CDR1 MNHNS, CDR2 SASEGT. Trimming took off 4 bases at V and 7 bases at J, with 17 bases between the two ends. The CDR3 has 15 amino acids. The CDR3 sequence: CASSAPRDSGQPQHF. CDR3 nucleotide sequence: TGTGCCAGCAGTGCGCCTAGGGACTCAGGACAGCCCCAGCATTTT.

V usage is TRBV5-1 and J usage is TRBJ2-1; 9 positions agree with TRBD2. The CDR3 contains 16 residues. The J segment lost 4 bases and the V segment lost 4 bases, leaving 9 bases of the junction unmatched. Germline V lookup: CDR1 SGHRS, CDR2 YFSETQ. This CDR3 reads CASSPEAGGQYNEQFF. CDR3 bases: TGCGCCAGCAGCCCCGAAGCGGGGGGACAATACAATGAGCAGTTCTTC.

The chain has TRBV7-8 and TRBJ1-1; D is unresolved. Trimming stripped 2 bases from V and 0 bases from J, with 10 bases between. Germline V gives CDR1 SGHVS, CDR2 FQNEAQ. This CDR3 comprises 15 residues. The CDR3 loop reads CASSLYEGMNTEAFF. In nucleotides, the CDR3 is TGTGCCAGCAGCTTATATGAGGGAATGAACACTGAAGCTTTCTTT. Using reference TRBV7-8 and TRBJ1-1 for the parts outside the CDR3, the full variable domain is GAGVSQSPRYKVAKRGQDVALRCDPISGHVSLFWYQQALGQGPEFLTYFQNEAQLDKSGLPSDRFFAERPEGSVSTLKIQRTQQEDSAVYLCASSLYEGMNTEAFFGQGTRLTVV.

This CDR3 is CASSPGGAYQPQHF. The DNA for the CDR3 is TGTGCCAGTAGTCCAGGGGGAGCTTATCAGCCCCAGCATTTT. The genes are TRBV19 and TRBJ1-5; 7 nucleotides agree with TRBD1. Germline CDR1 LNHDA, CDR2 SQIVND (reference sequence). The junction had 6 bases not matched to a gene; V was cut back by 5 bases and J by 5 bases. This CDR3 comprises 14 residues.

The chain recombines TRBV7-9 with TRBJ1-3; TRBD1 matches at 7 bases. Trimming removed 5 bases from V and 4 bases from J; junction bases left unmatched: 17. The CDR3 runs to 18 residues. The V gene's germline CDR1 is SEHNR and CDR2 FQNEAQ (reference sequence). The CDR3: CASSPMTGRTGSGNTIYF. As DNA, the CDR3 is TGTGCCAGCAGCCCAATGACTGGGAGGACAGGTTCCGGAAACACCATATATTTT. Looking up the rest from reference TRBV7-9 and TRBJ1-3 gives the full variable domain: DTGVSQNPRHKITKRGQNVTFRCDPISEHNRLYWYRQTLGQGPEFLTYFQNEAQLEKSRLLSDRFSAERPKGSFSTLEIQRTEQGDSAMYLCASSPMTGRTGSGNTIYFGEGSWLTVV.

The chain is built from TRBV6-5 and TRBJ1-5, with D tentatively TRBD1 (5 bases). Germline-derived CDR1 and CDR2 are MNHEY and SVGAGI. Trimming took off 7 bases at V and 2 bases at J, with 12 bases between the two ends. This CDR3 is 14 amino acids long. CDR3 sequence reads: CASTTGRGNQPQHF. The CDR3 region has the DNA TGTGCCAGCACGACGGGCAGGGGCAATCAGCCCCAGCATTTT.

Here the CDR3 reads CASSFRDRAHEQFF. The CDR3 DNA is TGTGCCAGCAGCTTTCGGGACAGGGCCCATGAGCAGTTCTTC. The J gene is TRBJ2-1, the V gene TRBV13, with TRBD1 matching 9 bases. Germline V CDR1 and CDR2: PRHDT, FYEKMQ (reference sequence). The CDR3 is 14 amino acids. V shed 3 bases and J 8 bases; nucleotides not matched to a gene: 5.